Sequencing of this T cell receptor (beta chain) was carried out in a study of CD8 T cells in ankylosing spondylitis (dated by TCRdb to about 2017). Background for the entire study: The study set out to find disease-linked TCR variants by profiling T cell receptor beta repertoires in ankylosing spondylitis patients and healthy donors. The whole study cohort included 90 to 120 healthy donors and 20 to 25 ankylosing spondylitis patients. Samples of peripheral blood were taken, and for ankylosing spondylitis patients, synovial fluid was collected as well.

Including cysteine and phenylalanine, the CDR3 has 18 amino acids. Here the CDR3 DNA is all that survives: 54 bases in frame from base 1. Germline trimming amounts to 2 bases on V and 2 bases on J, with 10 as the count of junction bases outside the gene matches. From the germline V gene, CDR1 is SGHAT and CDR2 is FQNNGV. Instrument on record: Illumina HiSeq 2500. Quantitative 5'-RACE with molecular barcodes was the method used to prepare the TCR beta libraries. The paper's data handling went like this. To identify disease-linked TCR variants, a new computational method was used, one built on a probabilistic model of VDJ rearrangement. In-frame beta chains were kept once TCRdb had trimmed the public reads at Q25 with fastp and called clones with MiXCR. CDR3 protein sequences are deduplicated, and each keeps its most common genes and DNA. These V and J calls derive from TCRdb rather than the authors' analysis. The sample records 190,000 or so distinct CDR3 sequences, 13% of which are singletons. The ten largest clones capture approximately 15% of the sample.

A remark on this clonotype: What this receptor recognizes is not known. No base-level quality is on record; no much larger clone is a single base apart.

Findings and caveats that apply to the study as a whole: The disease-linked clones showed a CD8+ phenotype and occurred at relatively low frequencies in peripheral blood. A TCR beta motif made up of under ten highly homologous amino acid variants appeared to be characteristic of blood from ankylosing spondylitis patients. The disease-linked clones were reported to be significantly enriched in matched synovial fluid samples from ankylosing spondylitis patients. Some of the motif variants had been reported before in the synovial fluid and blood of reactive arthritis patients, a finding that suggests common disease-initiation mechanisms.

This TCR came from a male donor with ankylosing spondylitis or in good health (not recorded which). Recombination joined TRBV11-2 with TRBJ2-1; TRBD2 matches 9 bases in the middle. The sample taken for sequencing was blood, either unsorted or a sorted T cell fraction (not recorded which). The CDR3 has the sequence CASSLPTGAGGAYNEQFF. The DNA sequence is given as TGTGCCAGCAGCTTACCTACCGGAGCGGGGGGCGCCTACAATGAGCAGTTCTTC.